This record looks at one T cell receptor (beta chain) sequence and its context. In the source study's methods: How many nucleated cells were present was estimated from reference gene primer amplification. Only in-frame clones appear in the TCRdb table, and some are missing; sequencing was by immunoSEQ multiplex PCR. From that table come the V and J calls and clone size; the DNA was used to work out D and trimming. The table has under 250,000 clones, 84% seen once. This specimen belongs to a study of blood T cell repertoires in COVID-19. For the study at large: Spain, Italy and the United States supplied samples that represented acute and convalescent COVID-19. From T cells, B-cell-depleted T cells, or PBMCs came the material, which was cDNA or gDNA.

Sequences were obtained from peripheral blood. This receptor was obtained from a woman in her 40s who had recovered from COVID-19.

The CDR3 bases are TGTGCCAGCTCACCACGACAGGGTCTAGACAATGAGCAGTTCTTC. This codes for CASSPRQGLDNEQFF. The chain combines TRBV18 with TRBJ2-1; 7 positions match TRBD1. The trim removed 1 base at V and 5 bases at J, leaving 5 bases unmatched. Germline CDR1 reads KGHSH; CDR2 reads LQKENI. The CDR3 covers 15 residues.